This TCR beta chain was sequenced for a study of post-analysis software for immune sequencing data. Overall study: In terms of disease course, relapsing-remitting, secondary progressive and progressive-relapsing multiple sclerosis were included. The study, taken as a whole, reports: There were several TRBV segments more frequent in patients than controls, and TRBV5-6, TRBV5-1 and TRBV20-1 were among them. Normalized Chao1 diversity was significantly reduced in patients versus controls.

The V gene end was trimmed by 2 bases and the J gene end by 5 bases; junction bases not matched to a gene: 3. The CDR3 has 15 amino acids. Germline CDR1 MNHEY, CDR2 SMNVEV (reference sequence). Unique molecular identifiers tagged the TCR beta cDNA libraries. TCRdb reprocessed the PCR reads via MiXCR and lists one record per CDR3 protein. The sample has approximately 770,000 distinct CDR3 sequences; 35% to 55% are singletons. Note on this clonotype: As yet, its antigen is unknown.

The sequenced sample consisted of blood. The chain links TRBV27 to TRBJ2-5, with 12 bases aligning to TRBD2. The receptor was derived from a girl aged 5-17 years with multiple sclerosis. DNA for the CDR3: TGTGCCAGCAGTTTAGGACTAGCGGGAAGCGAGACCCAGTACTTC. Protein: CASSLGLAGSETQYF.